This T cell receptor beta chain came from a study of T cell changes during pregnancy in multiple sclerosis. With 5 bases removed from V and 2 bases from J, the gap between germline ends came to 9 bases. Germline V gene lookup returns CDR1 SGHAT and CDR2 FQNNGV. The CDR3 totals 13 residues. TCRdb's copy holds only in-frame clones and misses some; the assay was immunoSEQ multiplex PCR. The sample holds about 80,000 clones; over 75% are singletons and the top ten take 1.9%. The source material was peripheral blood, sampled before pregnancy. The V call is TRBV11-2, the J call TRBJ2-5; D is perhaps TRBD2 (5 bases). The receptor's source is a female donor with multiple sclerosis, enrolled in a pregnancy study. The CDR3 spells CASSRSGQETQYF. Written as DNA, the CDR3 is TGTGCCAGCAGCAGAAGCGGACAAGAGACCCAGTACTTC.